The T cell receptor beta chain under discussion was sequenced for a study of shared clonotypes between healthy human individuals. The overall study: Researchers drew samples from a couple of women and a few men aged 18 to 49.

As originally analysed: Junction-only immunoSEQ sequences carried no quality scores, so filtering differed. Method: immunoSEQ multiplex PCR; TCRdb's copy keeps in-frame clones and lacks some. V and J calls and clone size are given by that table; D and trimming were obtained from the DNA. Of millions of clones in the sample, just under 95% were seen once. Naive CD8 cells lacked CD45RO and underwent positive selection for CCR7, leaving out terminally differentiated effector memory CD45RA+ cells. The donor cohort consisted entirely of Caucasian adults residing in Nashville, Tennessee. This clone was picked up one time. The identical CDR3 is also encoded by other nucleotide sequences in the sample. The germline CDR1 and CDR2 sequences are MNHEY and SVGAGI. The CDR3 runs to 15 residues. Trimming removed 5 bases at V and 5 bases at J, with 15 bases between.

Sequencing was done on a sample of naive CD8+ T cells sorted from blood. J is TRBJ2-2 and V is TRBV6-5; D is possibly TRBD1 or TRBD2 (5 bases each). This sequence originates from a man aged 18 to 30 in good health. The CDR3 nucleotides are TGTGCCAGCAGTCCGGGAAGGGGTGAAACCGGGGAGCTGTTTTTT. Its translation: CASSPGRGETGELFF.